This T cell receptor beta chain was sequenced during a study of shared clonotypes between healthy human individuals. Study conclusions and caveats: Sampling covered blood only; tissue repertoires likely differ.

Notes on this clone: What it recognizes is unknown.

Libraries were prepared by immunoSEQ multiplex PCR; TCRdb keeps only in-frame clonotypes and omits some of them. Of 1.5 million to 2.5 million clones in the sample, about 95% were seen once. CDR1 SQVTM and CDR2 ANQGSEA come from the germline V gene. This CDR3 region has 14 residues. Between the trimmed V and J ends, which lost 0 bases and 0 bases, there was a span of 9 bases. In the naive CD8 group, cells lacked CD45RO and were positively selected for CCR7, so terminally differentiated effector memory CD45RA+ cells were left out. The sample was naive CD8+ T cells sorted from blood. The V and J genes are TRBV29-1 and TRBJ2-7, with D perhaps matching TRBD2 (5 bases). The sequence was obtained from a man between 18 and 35 years old in good health. CDR3 amino acids: CSVEEIEGSYEQYF. The CDR3, as DNA: TGCAGCGTTGAAGAGATCGAGGGCTCCTACGAGCAGTACTTC.